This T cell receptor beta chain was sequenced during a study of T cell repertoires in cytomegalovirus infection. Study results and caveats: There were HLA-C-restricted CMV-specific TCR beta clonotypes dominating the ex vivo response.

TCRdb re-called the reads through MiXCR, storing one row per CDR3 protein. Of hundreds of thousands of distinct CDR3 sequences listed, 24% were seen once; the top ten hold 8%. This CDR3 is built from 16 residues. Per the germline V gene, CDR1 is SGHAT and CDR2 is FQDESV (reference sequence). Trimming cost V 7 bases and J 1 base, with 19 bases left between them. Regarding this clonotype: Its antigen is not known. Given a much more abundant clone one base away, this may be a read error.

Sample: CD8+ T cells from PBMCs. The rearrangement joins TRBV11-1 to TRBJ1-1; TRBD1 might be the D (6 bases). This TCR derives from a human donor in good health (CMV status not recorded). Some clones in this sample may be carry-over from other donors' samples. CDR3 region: CASNLPEGGENTEAFF. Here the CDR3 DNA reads TGTGCCAGCAACCTCCCGGAGGGGGGGGAGAACACTGAAGCTTTCTTT.